What follows is one T cell receptor (beta chain) and its context. Its binding antigen is unknown. Nothing much larger sits one base from this clone, and base qualities are not available. The sample originates from a study of shared clonotypes between healthy human individuals (dated by TCRdb to about 2020). About the full investigation: A couple of women and three men aged 18 to 49 years were included in the cohort. Libraries were prepared and TCR repertoires were sequenced by different laboratories using diverse techniques, in order to increase sequencing depth and limit assay-specific biases. The study deeply sequenced blood TCR repertoires of several healthy adults to estimate repertoire size and the extent of clonotype sharing between individuals. For each donor, CD4 naive and CD4 memory were each run on three plates, CD8 naive on two plates, and CD8 memory on one plate. Per donor, leukapheresis produced somewhere between about 0.94 and 9.5 billion PBMCs. General study outcomes and caveats: Even with the large sequencing depth, rarefaction of the sorted-subset datasets indicated that sequencing was incomplete. The genetic and exposure-history diversity represented was limited by the small number of donors. Sampling was restricted to blood, and TCR repertoires in tissue are likely to differ from TCR repertoires in blood. Higher generation probabilities were observed for clonotypes shared by all four sorted-subset donors than for non-shared clonotypes. Naive subsets generally had larger estimated clonotype richness than memory subsets did. Across several donors, approximately 5% of naive CD4, roughly 3.5% of naive CD8, about 2.3% of memory CD4, and approximately 0.42% of memory CD8 clonotypes were shared. Pairwise subsampling led to the expectation that sequencing depth would affect the degree of clonotype sharing among donors.

V is cut back by 0 bases and J by 6 bases, with 7 bases in the junction unmatched. For CDR1 and CDR2, the germline V gene lists MRHNA and SNTAGT. The cysteine opens and the phenylalanine closes a CDR3 of 17 amino acids. CDR3 DNA is the only sequence kept; it has 51 bases, read in frame from the first base. The donors were healthy, HIV-negative adults with no recently reported acute infections or vaccinations. Only Caucasian adults living in Nashville, Tennessee, USA were represented among the donors. CD4+ T cells were enriched through magnetic negative selection, after which naive cells were positively selected on CD45RA and the remaining negative fraction served as the memory subset. Blood was collected by leukapheresis, and PBMCs were isolated by Ficoll-Histopaque density gradient centrifugation and then cryopreserved in liquid nitrogen vapor phase. Analytical flow cytometry was used to check the purity and quantity of each magnetically sorted T cell population. Genomic DNA was isolated from every sorted fraction and measured by UV absorbance on a Nanodrop 2000c.

Using the deep immunoSEQ assay, TCR CDR3 regions were amplified from genomic DNA by multiplex PCR. For each cell subset, the extracted genomic DNA was distributed evenly across all wells of several immunoSEQ 96-well plates, and each plate served as one replicate. For sorted subsets, about 220 ng of genomic DNA, equivalent to around 29,000 T cell genomes, went into each replicate PCR. The purified libraries were quantified using a Qubit 3.0 fluorometer, sized with a Bioanalyzer 2100, and then quantified again using the KAPA Library Quantification kit. Every immunoSEQ 96-well plate was sequenced on a dedicated single-read 150-cycle Illumina NextSeq 550 flow cell. Per the original workflow: The immunoSEQ output contained only junctional sequences without quality scores, so filtering could not match that applied to full-length reads. To assign V/J genes and CDR3, sequences were annotated against IMGT germline references using PyIR, a Python wrapper for IgBLAST v1.9. Reads were filtered out if the reads had weak V/J assignments (E-value above 1e-6), no CDR3, stop codons, out-of-frame junctions, or ambiguous translated residues. A V3J clonotype was defined by an identical inferred V gene, J gene, and CDR3 amino acid sequence. Percentage overlap between repertoires was calculated by dividing the number of shared unique clonotypes by the size of the smaller repertoire. Three approaches were used to assess repertoire richness: RTK rarefaction, the Chao1 estimator, and Recon v2.1 estimates of unobserved clonotypes. For all TCRbeta clonotypes obtained by the gDNA method from four donors, generation probabilities were computed with OLGA. TCRdb stores this immuneACCESS table with in-frame sequences only. Part of the clones is absent; in the studies checked, under half of the shortfall reflects unresolved V genes, and no reason is known for the rest. V, J and clone size were drawn from that table, and D and trimming were deduced from the DNA. Within this sample are 1.4 million to 1.5 million clones, with roughly 96% of them counted one time only. Roughly 1.2% of the sample lies in the top ten.

What was sequenced was naive CD4+ T cells sorted from blood. The cell subset or site label, read with the paper, signifies: CD45RA+ positively selected. The rearrangement combines TRBV6-4 with TRBJ2-2; TRBD2 fits 10 bases in the junction. The sequence was collected from a man aged 25 to 45 in good health. The CDR3 region has the sequence CASSDSNLAGVPGELFF. The sequence in DNA is TGTGCCAGCAGTGACTCGAATCTAGCGGGAGTCCCCGGGGAGCTGTTTTTT.